A single sample gave rise to the 20 T cell receptor beta chains below, sequenced in a study of neoadjuvant anti-PD-1 for oral cavity cancer. Here immunoSEQ multiplex PCR was the method, and the copy in TCRdb shows in-frame clones only, minus some. The sample records over 5,500 clones, 50% to 60% being singletons. The source was tumor tissue, collected before nivolumab (anti-PD-1) treatment. The receptors stem from a person aged 35-79 years with oral cavity squamous cell carcinoma.

The V gene is TRBV6-5, the J gene TRBJ2-1, with 7 nucleotides matching TRBD1. Germline V gene data show CDR1 as MNHEY and CDR2 as SVGAGI. J lost 10 bases, V lost 6 bases, and 15 bases had no gene match. The CDR3 has 15 amino acids. This CDR3 is CASSPGWTGHREQFF. The CDR3 DNA follows: TGTGCCAGCAGCCCGGGTTGGACAGGTCACAGGGAGCAGTTCTTC.

The V and J genes are TRBV5-1 and TRBJ2-3; 8 bases are shared with TRBD2. Losses at the gene ends were 0 bases for V and 2 bases for J; bases not matched to a gene: 2. The germline V gene encodes CDR1 SGHRS and CDR2 YFSETQ. There are 15 residues in the CDR3. The chain's CDR3 is CASSLVAGFTDTQYF. In DNA, the CDR3 is TGCGCCAGCAGCTTGGTAGCGGGATTCACAGATACGCAGTATTTT.

This chain connects TRBV6-1 to TRBJ2-5; maybe TRBD2 (5 bases). The CDR3 covers 13 residues. Trimming removed 4 bases from V and 1 base from J, with 7 bases in between. In germline, CDR1 is MNHNS, CDR2 SASEGT. The CDR3 loop reads CASSGLLQETQYF. The CDR3 DNA is TGTGCCAGCAGTGGACTACTCCAAGAGACCCAGTACTTC.

The rearrangement links TRBV6-6 to TRBJ1-1; D call uncertain. Deletions cut 3 bases from V and 5 bases from J, with 7 bases between. Germline V gene lookup returns CDR1 MNHNY and CDR2 SVGAGI (reference sequence). CDR3 size: 12 residues. CDR3 nucleotide sequence: TGTGCCAGCAGTTATCTCGGGACTGAAGCTTTCTTT. It specifies CASSYLGTEAFF.

V is TRBV2 and J is TRBJ1-4, with D tentatively TRBD1 (5 bases). Germline values: CDR1 SNHLY, CDR2 FYNNEI. This CDR3 has 15 residues. Trimming cost V 6 bases and J 4 bases, with 15 bases left between them. The CDR3 sequence: CASREGSSNNEKLFF. CDR3 nucleotide sequence: TGTGCCAGCAGAGAGGGGTCTTCGAATAATGAAAAACTGTTTTTT.

This clone has only a few counts. V is TRBV18 and J is TRBJ1-6, with 11 bases identical to TRBD1. The germline gives CDR1 KGHSH, CDR2 LQKENI. This CDR3 is 20 amino acids long. V shed 4 bases, J shed 1 base, and the junction held 12 bases outside the gene matches. Written as DNA, the CDR3 is TGTGCCAGCTCACTATACCACAGGACAGGGGGCAGTTCCTATAATTCACCCCTCCACTTT. As protein: CASSLYHRTGGSSYNSPLHF.

This clone was seen just once. This sequence joins TRBV19 and TRBJ2-7; 13 bases are shared with TRBD2. The CDR3 consists of 15 residues. Germline V gives CDR1 LNHDA, CDR2 SQIVND (reference sequence). V was pared by 6 bases and J by 0 bases, with 2 bases of the junction left unmatched. The chain's CDR3 is CASRGTSGTSYEQYF. CDR3 DNA sequence: TGTGCCAGTAGAGGGACTAGCGGGACCTCCTACGAGCAGTACTTC.

The table lists this clone with a few counts. V and J are TRBV6-1 and TRBJ2-7; D possibly matches TRBD1 or TRBD2 (5 bases each). Per the germline V gene, CDR1 is MNHNS and CDR2 is SASEGT. V lost 4 bases and J 3 bases, leaving 13 bases between the germline ends. The CDR3 runs to 14 residues. The CDR3 sequence: CASSVEVGDYEQYF. The CDR3 DNA is TGTGCCAGCAGTGTAGAAGTGGGGGACTACGAGCAGTACTTC.

V usage is TRBV6-1 and J usage is TRBJ1-4; tentative D call: TRBD1 (6 bases). The CDR3 covers 15 residues. Germline V gives CDR1 MNHNS, CDR2 SASEGT. Trimming left V 3 bases short and J 5 bases short, with 13 bases between. Here the CDR3 DNA reads TGTGCCAGCAGTGACGTTTCGGGGGGCAATGAAAAACTGTTTTTT. As protein: CASSDVSGGNEKLFF.

The chain joins TRBV6-5 to TRBJ2-3; perhaps TRBD2 as D (5 bases). The germline gives CDR1 MNHEY, CDR2 SVGAGI. This CDR3 region has 14 residues. V lost 5 bases and J 1 base, leaving 10 bases between the germline ends. The CDR3 nucleotides read TGTGCCAGCAGTGAGGGCCATCGCACAGATACGCAGTATTTT. Protein: CASSEGHRTDTQYF.

This clone appeared a few times. This chain joins TRBV2 and TRBJ1-5; weak D call: TRBD1 (5 bases). CDR1 is SNHLY and CDR2 is FYNNEI in the germline V gene. The CDR3 totals 14 residues. V shed 6 bases and J shed 3 bases, with 12 bases lying between them. The CDR3 spells CASSARDSNQPQHF. The CDR3 DNA reads as TGTGCCAGCAGCGCTCGGGACTCCAATCAGCCCCAGCATTTT.

The chain combines TRBV9 with TRBJ2-3, with D possibly matching TRBD2 (5 bases). Germline loops: CDR1 SGDLS, CDR2 YYNGEE. The CDR3 is 15 amino acids. V lost 2 bases and J 1 base, leaving 11 bases between the germline ends. CDR3 DNA: TGTGCCAGCAGCGTCGGAGGTGGTGGCACAGATACGCAGTATTTT. It is translated as CASSVGGGGTDTQYF.

This clone was detected a few times. This chain joins TRBV7-8 and TRBJ1-2; 9 nucleotides match TRBD1. CDR3 length: 15 amino acids. Trimming removed 3 bases from V and 8 bases from J; junction bases left unmatched: 10. CDR1 is SGHVS, CDR2 FQNEAQ, per germline. The CDR3 DNA follows: TGTGCCAGCAGCTTCACCTCGGGACAGGGCCAGGGCTACACCTTC. Protein sequence: CASSFTSGQGQGYTF.

V is TRBV19 and J is TRBJ2-5; possibly TRBD1 for D (5 bases). The CDR3 loop spans 14 amino acids. The germline gives CDR1 LNHDA, CDR2 SQIVND (reference sequence). V dropped 2 bases and J dropped 4 bases, with 11 bases sitting between them. In nucleotides, the CDR3 is TGTGCCAGTAGTATAACAGGCCCCCGAGAGACCCAGTACTTC. It encodes CASSITGPRETQYF.

J is TRBJ2-5 and V is TRBV19; 8 nucleotides agree with TRBD2. The V gene's germline CDR1 is LNHDA and CDR2 SQIVND (reference sequence). The CDR3 has 14 residues. Trimming removed 1 base from V and 4 bases from J; junction bases left unmatched: 2. The chain's CDR3 is CASSIGTSRETQYF. CDR3 sequence (DNA): TGTGCCAGTAGTATAGGGACTAGCAGAGAGACCCAGTACTTC.

The chain couples TRBV7-2 to TRBJ2-3; TRBD1 matches 11 bases. The CDR3 has 17 amino acids. V shed 6 bases, J shed 3 bases, and the junction held 11 bases outside the gene matches. Germline-derived CDR1 and CDR2 are SGHTA and FQGNSA. CDR3 sequence: CASRHPAGTGGTDTQYF. In DNA, the CDR3 is TGTGCCAGCAGGCACCCGGCCGGGACAGGGGGAACAGATACGCAGTATTTT.

To note about this clone: Germline is not matched at one junction end, which may reflect a read error. The chain links TRBV6-6 to TRBJ2-1; TRBD1 matches 7 bases. Germline CDR1 and CDR2: MNHNY and SVGAGI (reference sequence). The CDR3 extends over 15 amino acids. DNA for the CDR3: TGTGCCAGCAGCCGAGGGAACGCACAGGGGAATGGGCAGTTCTTC. Its protein is CASSRGNAQGNGQFF.

This clone showed up just a few times. The chain joins TRBV11-2 to TRBJ2-2; no reliable D call. Germline V gene data show CDR1 as SGHAT and CDR2 as FQNNGV. CDR3 size: 16 residues. V was trimmed by 1 base and J by 5 bases, leaving 14 bases between them. The CDR3 region is CASSLGRGIGTGELFF. In DNA form, the CDR3 reads TGTGCCAGCAGCTTAGGACGCGGTATAGGAACCGGGGAGCTGTTTTTT.

This sequence joins TRBV5-4 and TRBJ2-5; tentative D call: TRBD2 (5 bases). V dropped 0 bases and J dropped 7 bases, with 10 bases sitting between them. CDR3 size: 13 residues. The germline V gene encodes CDR1 SGHNT and CDR2 YYREEE (reference sequence). The DNA for the CDR3 is TGTGCCAGCAGCTTGGCCCGGGGTGGGACCCAGTACTTC. Amino acid sequence: CASSLARGGTQYF.

The chain carries TRBV12-5 and TRBJ1-1; D is undetermined. Germline V gives CDR1 LGHNT, CDR2 FRNRAP. The CDR3 extends over 14 amino acids. The V and J ends lost 2 bases and 3 bases respectively, with 10 bases between them. As DNA, the CDR3 is TGTGCTAGTGGTTTGCCCCCGAGGGACACTGAAGCTTTCTTT. This translates into CASGLPPRDTEAFF.